These T cell receptor beta chains were read from a single sample in a study of response to subunit inactivated influenza vaccine. Each CDR3 protein is one row after TCRdb ran MiXCR on the RT-PCR reads. This table holds about 700,000 distinct CDR3 sequences, 13% to 15% found once. The starting material was PBMCs from blood, obtained around two weeks before vaccination. All receptors come from a man in his fifties who received an inactivated influenza vaccine. The CDR3 runs from the conserved cysteine through the conserved F or W. Fields, in order: D gene, J gene, V gene, clone size, CDR3 DNA, CDR3 protein. A D gene is named only where the DNA matches it firmly. Only some rows state a clone size, as once, few, many or a class for expanded clones.

TRBD2,TRBJ2-3,TRBV7-8,few,TGTGCCAGCAGCTTGAGCTATGGGCTAGCGGGGGGGCCAGGAACGCAGTATTTT,CASSLSYGLAGGPGTQYF
-,TRBJ2-2,TRBV19,-,TGTGCCAGTAGTCTACAGGGTGGGGACACCGGGGAGCTGTTTTTT,CASSLQGGDTGELFF
-,TRBJ2-3,TRBV20-1,-,TGCAGTGCCGAGACAGGCAGGCTTGGGGATACGCAGTATTTT,CSAETGRLGDTQYF
-,TRBJ2-1,TRBV5-6,few,TGTGCCAGCAGCAAGGACTGGCAGCGTCGGAATGAGCAGTTCTTC,CASSKDWQRRNEQFF
-,TRBJ1-1,TRBV5-4,once,TGTGCCAGCAGCTCCCACGGGGTGAGCACTGAAGCTTTCTTT,CASSSHGVSTEAFF
-,TRBJ2-1,TRBV6-5,many,TGTGCCAGCAGTTACTCGGCGGGGTACAATGAGCAGTTCTTC,CASSYSAGYNEQFF
TRBD2,TRBJ2-2,TRBV6-1,-,TGTGCCAGCAGAGTAGCGGGAGTGTCGGCCACCGGGGAGCTGTTTTTT,CASRVAGVSATGELFF
-,TRBJ2-7,TRBV5-1,-,TGCGCCAGCAGCCCGGTGACCGATACCTACGAGCAGTACTTC,CASSPVTDTYEQYF
-,TRBJ2-7,TRBV20-1,few,TGCAGTGCTAGGAGGCCGCCCGGGAACGAGCAGTACTTC,CSARRPPGNEQYF
-,TRBJ2-3,TRBV7-2,-,TGTGCCAGCAGCTTAGAAGGGTGGAGTAGCACAGATACGCAGTATTTT,CASSLEGWSSTDTQYF
-,TRBJ1-6,TRBV3-1,-,TGTGCCAGCAGCCAAACGACAGGAAATTCACCCCTCCACTTT,CASSQTTGNSPLHF
-,TRBJ2-1,TRBV5-1,few,TGCGCCAGCAGCTTGGTACCTCCTGGAAGGGCCGCCTACAATGAGCAGTTCTTC,CASSLVPPGRAAYNEQFF
-,TRBJ2-1,TRBV5-1,few,TGCGCCAGCAGCGCTGTGGGGGACTACAATGAGCAGTTCTTC,CASSAVGDYNEQFF
TRBD2,TRBJ2-5,TRBV7-9,many,TGTGCCAGCAGGGGACTAGCGGGAGAAGAGACCCAGTACTTC,CASRGLAGEETQYF
-,TRBJ1-1,TRBV4-3,few,TGCGCCAGCAGACCTACAAAAGAAGCTTTCTTT,CASRPTKEAFF
TRBD2,TRBJ2-2,TRBV27,-,TGTGCCACCAGTTCGGGACTACAGAACACCGGGGAGCTGTTTTTT,CATSSGLQNTGELFF
-,TRBJ2-2,TRBV4-3,-,TGCGCCAGCAGTCAGGGAAGGGTCACCGGGGAGCTGTTTTTT,CASSQGRVTGELFF
TRBD2,TRBJ2-3,TRBV12-3/TRBV12-4,few,TGTGCCAGCAGTGGCCCGGGGGGGGGCCCTGATACGCAGTATTTT,CASSGPGGGPDTQYF
TRBD1,TRBJ2-7,TRBV5-1,-,TGCGCCAGCAGCCCGGGACAGGGGGGGACCGAGCAGTACTTC,CASSPGQGGTEQYF
TRBD1,TRBJ2-7,TRBV6-2/TRBV6-3,-,TGTGCCAGCAGCTCACCGACAGGGATCTCCTACGAGCAGTACTTC,CASSSPTGISYEQYF
-,TRBJ1-4,TRBV20-1,few,TGCAGTGCCACGCATGGGGGCTCAACTAATGAAAAACTGTTTTTT,CSATHGGSTNEKLFF
-,TRBJ2-7,TRBV27,many,TGTGCCAGCAGTTTCCAGGGTGGCTACGAGCAGTACTTC,CASSFQGGYEQYF
-,TRBJ2-5,TRBV7-9,-,TGTGCCAGCAGCTACGGACAGAGCCAAGAGACCCAGTACTTC,CASSYGQSQETQYF
TRBD1,TRBJ2-7,TRBV20-1,many,TGCAGTGCTCACAATCCGGGACAGCCTTCCTACGAGCAGTACTTC,CSAHNPGQPSYEQYF
TRBD1,TRBJ2-2,TRBV20-1,-,TGCAGTGCTAGAGATAACAGGGGGGAGACCGGGGAGCTGTTTTTT,CSARDNRGETGELFF
TRBD2,TRBJ2-3,TRBV20-1,few,TGCAGTGCCGTATTTAGCGGGAGGGATACGCAGTATTTT,CSAVFSGRDTQYF
TRBD1,TRBJ2-5,TRBV7-2,-,TGTGCCAGCAGCTCCATGACAGGGGATGTGACCCAGTACTTC,CASSSMTGDVTQYF
TRBD2,TRBJ2-1,TRBV30,-,TGTGCCTGGAGTCGTAGACTAGCGGGAGGGCCCTACAATGAGCAGTTCTTC,CAWSRRLAGGPYNEQFF
-,TRBJ2-5,TRBV3-1,few,TGTGCCAGCAGCCATAGAGGCAGCTCGGGGACCCAGTACTTC,CASSHRGSSGTQYF
-,TRBJ2-3,TRBV28,few,TGTGCCAGCAAGGTGATGGGATCGAGCACAGATACGCAGTATTTT,CASKVMGSSTDTQYF
-,TRBJ2-3,TRBV5-6,-,TGTGCCAGCAGCCTAGGGGCGGCGGGACTCACAGATACGCAGTATTTT,CASSLGAAGLTDTQYF
TRBD1,TRBJ2-7,TRBV12-3/TRBV12-4,few,TGTGCCAGCAGCCTGCTTGTCAGGGGGACGTACGAGCAGTACTTC,CASSLLVRGTYEQYF
-,TRBJ1-1,TRBV12-3/TRBV12-4,-,TGTGCCAGCAGTGCTACAGGGTTCACTGAAGCTTTCTTT,CASSATGFTEAFF
TRBD2,TRBJ2-5,TRBV6-5,few,TGTGCCAGCAGTTACCGCGGGACTAGCGGGAGGGCTGAGACCCAGTACTTC,CASSYRGTSGRAETQYF
-,TRBJ2-7,TRBV5-1,-,TGCGCCAGCAGCCGGACGCCGACCTACGAGCAGTACTTC,CASSRTPTYEQYF
-,TRBJ2-3,TRBV7-2,few,TGTGCCAGCAGCTTAGCGCTAGTCGATACGCAGTATTTT,CASSLALVDTQYF
-,TRBJ2-4,TRBV23-1,few,TGCGCCCGGGGACCGGGGGTATTAGCCAAAAACATTCAGTACTTC,CARGPGVLAKNIQYF
-,TRBJ2-3,TRBV20-1,many,TGCAGTGCTAGAGTAGCTACAGATACGCAGTATTTT,CSARVATDTQYF
-,TRBJ2-1,TRBV5-1,-,TGCGCCAGCAGCTTGGAGGGGGGGGGCCGCCGGAATGAGCAGTTCTTC,CASSLEGGGRRNEQFF
TRBD1,TRBJ2-1,TRBV20-1,-,TGCAGTGCTGGACGACAGGGCTGGGAGCAGTTCTTC,CSAGRQGWEQFF
-,TRBJ2-1,TRBV20-1,-,TGCAGTGCTAGTATCATACCGATATACAATGAGCAGTTCTTC,CSASIIPIYNEQFF
-,TRBJ2-7,TRBV7-8,-,TGTGCCAGCAGCTTAGCGATGGATGAGGTTGGCGGGACGGGGAGGTACGAGCAGTACTTC,CASSLAMDEVGGTGRYEQYF
TRBD1,TRBJ1-2,TRBV4-2,few,TGTGCCAGCAGCCAAGATTACAGGGGGCCACTCAACTATGGCTACACCTTC,CASSQDYRGPLNYGYTF
-,TRBJ1-4,TRBV7-9,-,TGTGCCAGCAGCTTAGAATCCGCGCCTTATGATGAAAAACTGTTTTTT,CASSLESAPYDEKLFF
-,TRBJ2-7,TRBV9,-,TGTGCCAGCAGCGTAGGGTTAGGGAACTACGAGCAGTACTTC,CASSVGLGNYEQYF
TRBD2,TRBJ2-7,TRBV28,few,TGTGCCAGCAGTTCTCCGGGACTAGCGGGAGGGGCCACTCCTTACGAGCAGTACTTC,CASSSPGLAGGATPYEQYF
-,TRBJ1-5,TRBV12-3/TRBV12-4,few,TGTGCCACCACGATGGGGAATCAGCCCCAGCATTTT,CATTMGNQPQHF
TRBD1,TRBJ2-2,TRBV27,-,TGTGCCATCAACCCCGAAGACAGGGACGGGGAGCTGTTTTTT,CAINPEDRDGELFF